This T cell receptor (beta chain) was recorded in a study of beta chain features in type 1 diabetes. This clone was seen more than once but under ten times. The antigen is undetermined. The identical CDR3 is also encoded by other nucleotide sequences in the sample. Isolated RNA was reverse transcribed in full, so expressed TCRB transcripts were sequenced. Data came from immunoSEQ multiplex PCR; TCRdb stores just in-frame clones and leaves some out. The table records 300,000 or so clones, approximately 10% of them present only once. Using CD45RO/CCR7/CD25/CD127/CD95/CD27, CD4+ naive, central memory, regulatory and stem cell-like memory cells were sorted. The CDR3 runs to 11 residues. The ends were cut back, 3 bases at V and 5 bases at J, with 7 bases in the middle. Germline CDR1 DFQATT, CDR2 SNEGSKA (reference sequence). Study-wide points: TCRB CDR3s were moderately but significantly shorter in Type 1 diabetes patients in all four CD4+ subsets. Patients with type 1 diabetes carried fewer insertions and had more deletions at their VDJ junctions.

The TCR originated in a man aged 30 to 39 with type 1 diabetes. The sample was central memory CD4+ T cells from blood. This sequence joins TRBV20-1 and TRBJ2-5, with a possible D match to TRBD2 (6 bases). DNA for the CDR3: TGCAGTGCTAGCGGGGGTGAGACCCAGTACTTC. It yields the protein CSASGGETQYF.